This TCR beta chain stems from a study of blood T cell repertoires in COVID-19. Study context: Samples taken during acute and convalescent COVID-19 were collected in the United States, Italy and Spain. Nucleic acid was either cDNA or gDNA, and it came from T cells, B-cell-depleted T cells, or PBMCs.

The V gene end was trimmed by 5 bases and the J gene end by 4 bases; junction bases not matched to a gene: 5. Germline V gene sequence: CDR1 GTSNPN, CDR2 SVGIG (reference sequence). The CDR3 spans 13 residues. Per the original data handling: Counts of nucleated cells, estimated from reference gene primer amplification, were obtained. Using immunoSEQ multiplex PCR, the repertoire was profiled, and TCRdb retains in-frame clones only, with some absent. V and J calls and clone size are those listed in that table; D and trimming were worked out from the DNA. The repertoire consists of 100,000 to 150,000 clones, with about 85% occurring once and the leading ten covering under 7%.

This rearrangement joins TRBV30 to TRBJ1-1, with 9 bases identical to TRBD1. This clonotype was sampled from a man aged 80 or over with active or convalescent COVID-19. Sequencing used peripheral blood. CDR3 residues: CAWVRQGVTEAFF. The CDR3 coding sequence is TGTGCCTGGGTTAGACAGGGGGTCACTGAAGCTTTCTTT.